This T cell receptor (beta chain) was sequenced during a study of response to subunit inactivated influenza vaccine. The CDR3 runs 14 residues. Germline V gives CDR1 MDHEN, CDR2 SYDVKM. Trimming at V came to 4 bases and at J to 7 bases, leaving 5 bases not matched to a gene. TCRdb independently ran MiXCR on the RT-PCR reads; one entry per CDR3 protein. The table records 550,000 to 800,000 distinct CDR3 sequences, around 14% of them present only once. This clonotype was detected a few times. The source is a man in his fifties or sixties who received an inactivated influenza vaccine. The specimen comprised PBMCs from blood, sampled less than 15 days before vaccination. The chain recombines TRBV28 with TRBJ2-1; TRBD2 matches at 9 bases. In nucleotides, the CDR3 is TGTGCCAGCAGTTCTGGGACTAGCTTTAATGAGCAGTTCTTC. It codes for CASSSGTSFNEQFF.